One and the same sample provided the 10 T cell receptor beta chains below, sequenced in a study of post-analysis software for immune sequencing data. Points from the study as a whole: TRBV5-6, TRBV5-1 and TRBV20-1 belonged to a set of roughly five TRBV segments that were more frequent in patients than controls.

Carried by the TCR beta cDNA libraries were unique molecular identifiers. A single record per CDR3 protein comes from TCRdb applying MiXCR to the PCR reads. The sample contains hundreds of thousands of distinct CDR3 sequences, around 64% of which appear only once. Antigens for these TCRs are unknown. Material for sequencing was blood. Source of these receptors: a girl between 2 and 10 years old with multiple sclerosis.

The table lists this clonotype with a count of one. CDR3 region: CASSLFSVGETQYF. CDR3 nucleotides: TGTGCCAGCAGCTTATTTTCTGTGGGAGAGACCCAGTACTTC. The chain has TRBV7-9 and TRBJ2-5; D is uncertain. The length of the CDR3 is 14 residues. Germline V CDR1 and CDR2: SEHNR, FQNEAQ (reference sequence). V lost 2 bases, J lost 4 bases, and 11 bases lay in between. Full variable domain (missing parts from reference TRBV7-9 and TRBJ2-5): DTGVSQNPRHKITKRGQNVTFRCDPISEHNRLYWYRQTLGQGPEFLTYFQNEAQLEKSRLLSDRFSAERPKGSFSTLEIQRTEQGDSAMYLCASSLFSVGETQYFGPGTRLLVL.

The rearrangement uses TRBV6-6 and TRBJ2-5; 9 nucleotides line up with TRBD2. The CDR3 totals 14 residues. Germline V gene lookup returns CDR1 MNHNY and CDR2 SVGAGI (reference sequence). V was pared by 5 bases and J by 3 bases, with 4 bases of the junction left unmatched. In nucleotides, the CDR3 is TGTGCCAGCAGTCTTGGGACTAGCAAAGAGACCCAGTACTTC. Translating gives CASSLGTSKETQYF.

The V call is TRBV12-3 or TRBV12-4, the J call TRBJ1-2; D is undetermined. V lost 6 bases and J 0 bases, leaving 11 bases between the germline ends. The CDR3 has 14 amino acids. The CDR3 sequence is CASSRTDPNYGYTF. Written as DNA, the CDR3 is TGTGCCAGCAGCCGGACGGACCCTAACTATGGCTACACCTTC.

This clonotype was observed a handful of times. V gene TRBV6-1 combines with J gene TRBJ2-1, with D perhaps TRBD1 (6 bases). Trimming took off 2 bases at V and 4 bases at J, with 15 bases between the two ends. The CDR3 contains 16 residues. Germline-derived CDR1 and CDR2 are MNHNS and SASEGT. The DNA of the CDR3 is TGTGCCAGCAGTGAATGGGGGCCTGCGGTATACAATGAGCAGTTCTTC. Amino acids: CASSEWGPAVYNEQFF.

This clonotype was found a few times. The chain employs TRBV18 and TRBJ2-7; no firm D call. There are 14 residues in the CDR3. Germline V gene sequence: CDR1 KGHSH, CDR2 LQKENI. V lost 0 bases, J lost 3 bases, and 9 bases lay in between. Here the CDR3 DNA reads TGTGCCAGCTCACCACCGACTCGGCTCTACGAGCAGTACTTC. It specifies CASSPPTRLYEQYF.

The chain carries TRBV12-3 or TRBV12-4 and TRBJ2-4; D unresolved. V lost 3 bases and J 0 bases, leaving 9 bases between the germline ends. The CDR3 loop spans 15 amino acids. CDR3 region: CASSFQDGAKNIQYF. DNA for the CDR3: TGTGCCAGCAGTTTTCAGGACGGAGCCAAAAACATTCAGTACTTC.

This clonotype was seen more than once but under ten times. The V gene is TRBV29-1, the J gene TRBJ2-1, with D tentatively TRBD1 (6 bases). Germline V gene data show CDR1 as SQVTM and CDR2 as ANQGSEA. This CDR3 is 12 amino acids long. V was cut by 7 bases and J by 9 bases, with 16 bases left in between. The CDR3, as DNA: TGCAGCGCCCTAATACAGGGACCTGAGCAGTTCTTC. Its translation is CSALIQGPEQFF.

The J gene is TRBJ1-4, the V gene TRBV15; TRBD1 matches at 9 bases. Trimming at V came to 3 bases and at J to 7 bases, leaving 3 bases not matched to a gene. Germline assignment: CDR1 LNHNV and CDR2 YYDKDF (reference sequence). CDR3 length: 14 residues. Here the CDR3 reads CATSRGQGSEKLFF. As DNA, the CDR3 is TGTGCCACCAGCAGGGGACAGGGAAGTGAAAAACTGTTTTTT. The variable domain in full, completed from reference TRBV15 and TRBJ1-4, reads DAMVIQNPRYQVTQFGKPVTLSCSQTLNHNVMYWYQQKSSQAPKLLFHYYDKDFNNEADTPDNFQSRRPNTSFCFLDIRSPGLGDTAMYLCATSRGQGSEKLFFGSGTQLSVL.

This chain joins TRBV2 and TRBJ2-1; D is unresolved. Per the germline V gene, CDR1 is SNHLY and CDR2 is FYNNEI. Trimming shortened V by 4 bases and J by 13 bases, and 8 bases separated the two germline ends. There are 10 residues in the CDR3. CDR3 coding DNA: TGTGCCAGCAGTGTCAGGACCCAGTTCTTC. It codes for CASSVRTQFF. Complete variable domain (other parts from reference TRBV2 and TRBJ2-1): EPEVTQTPSHQVTQMGQEVILRCVPISNHLYFYWYRQILGQKVEFLVSFYNNEISEKSEIFDDQFSVERPDGSNFTLKIRSTKLEDSAMYFCASSVRTQFFGPGTRLTVL.

The chain's CDR3 is CAIKGQGAGGYTF. The CDR3 coding sequence is TGTGCCATCAAAGGACAGGGGGCGGGTGGCTACACCTTC. The chain is built from TRBV10-3 and TRBJ1-2, with TRBD1 identical over 11 bases. Germline CDR1 is ENHRY and CDR2 is SYGVKD. Trimming at V came to 7 bases and at J to 7 bases, leaving 5 bases not matched to a gene. This CDR3 contains 13 residues.